These 27 T cell receptor beta chains share one sample of origin, sequenced in a study of PD-1 blockade in mismatch repair-deficient tumors. Here immunoSEQ multiplex PCR was the method, and the copy in TCRdb shows in-frame clones only, minus some. The table lists 55,000 to 85,000 clones, around 73% of them singletons. Sequenced here: peripheral blood, sampled 2 weeks after starting pembrolizumab. The receptors here all came from an adult with mismatch repair-deficient cancer.

This rearrangement joins TRBV7-9 to TRBJ2-3; D is undetermined. Germline V gene lookup returns CDR1 SEHNR and CDR2 FQNEAQ (reference sequence). V was cut by 1 base and J by 0 bases, with 8 bases left in between. CDR3 length: 15 residues. This chain's CDR3 is CASSLGLRSTDTQYF. CDR3 nucleotides: TGTGCCAGCAGCTTAGGCCTCCGGAGCACAGATACGCAGTATTTT.

A note on this clone: An end of the junction differs from the germline gene, which may be a read error. The rearrangement uses TRBV7-7 and TRBJ1-1; D gene uncertain. The CDR3 is 15 amino acids. Germline values: CDR1 SSHAT, CDR2 FNYEAQ (reference sequence). The CDR3 DNA reads TGTGCTAGCAGCTTAGAAGCGGATCCTTACACTGAAGCTTTCTTT. Amino acid sequence: CASSLEADPYTEAFF.

The chain is built from TRBV7-2 and TRBJ2-7, with D perhaps TRBD1 (5 bases). This CDR3 is built from 16 residues. V was cut by 1 base and J by 1 base, with 14 bases left in between. Germline V gives CDR1 SGHTA, CDR2 FQGNSA. The CDR3 is CASSLDPQGLSYEQYF. The CDR3 DNA is TGTGCCAGCAGCTTAGATCCCCAGGGTTTATCCTACGAGCAGTACTTC. Filled out from reference TRBV7-2 and TRBJ2-7, the complete variable domain reads GAGVSQSPSNKVTEKGKDVELRCDPISGHTALYWYRQSLGQGLEFLIYFQGNSAPDKSGLPSDRFSAERTGGSVSTLTIQRTQQEDSAVYLCASSLDPQGLSYEQYFGPGTRLTVT.

The chain combines TRBV12-5 with TRBJ2-5, with 14 bases lining up with TRBD2. The germline gives CDR1 LGHNT, CDR2 FRNRAP. The CDR3 has 15 residues. V dropped 5 bases and J dropped 4; count of bases not matched to a gene: 3. The CDR3 here is CASGPGLAGGETQYF. CDR3 bases: TGTGCTAGTGGTCCAGGACTAGCGGGAGGAGAGACCCAGTACTTC.

This sequence joins TRBV11-3 and TRBJ2-5; 9 bases line up with TRBD2. Germline V gives CDR1 SGHNT, CDR2 YENEEA. There are 15 residues in the CDR3. With 5 bases clipped from V and 5 bases from J, the junction kept 9 bases outside the gene matches. CDR3 coding DNA: TGTGCCAGCAGCCCACTAGCGGGCCTGAGGGAGACCCAGTACTTC. This gives the protein CASSPLAGLRETQYF.

The chain combines TRBV2 with TRBJ2-5; no definite D call. TRBJ2-7 explains the end of the DNA better; the J call may be wrong. This CDR3 has 12 amino acids. CDR1 and CDR2 from the germline V gene are SNHLY and FYNNEI. CDR3 bases: TGTGCCAGCAGTCAAAAGGCCCACGAGCAGTACTTC. Protein sequence: CASSQKAHEQYF.

The chain joins TRBV6-4 to TRBJ2-1; a possible D gene is TRBD1 (5 bases). The CDR3 sequence is 16 residues long. Trimming cost V 2 bases and J 0 bases, with 11 bases left between them. CDR1 MRHNA and CDR2 SNTAGT come from the germline V gene. The CDR3 region is CASSDPWTSSYNEQFF. As DNA, the CDR3 is TGTGCCAGCAGTGACCCCTGGACAAGCTCCTACAATGAGCAGTTCTTC.

The chain combines TRBV10-3 with TRBJ2-2; 11 nucleotides agree with TRBD1. Germline assignment: CDR1 ENHRY and CDR2 SYGVKD. CDR3 length: 14 residues. Germline trimming cut 7 bases from V and 3 bases from J; bases unmatched to any gene: 1. The CDR3 DNA reads TGTGCCATCAAGGGACAGGGGGACACCGGGGAGCTGTTTTTT. Its protein product is CAIKGQGDTGELFF.

By share of the sample, this clone is medium-sized. The chain uses TRBV19 and TRBJ1-1; D is ambiguous. Looked up from germline, CDR1 is LNHDA and CDR2 is SQIVND (reference sequence). The CDR3 length is 13 residues. The V end lost 5 bases, the J end lost 6 bases, and 13 bases lay between the germline ends. The CDR3 DNA reads TGTGCCAGTAGTCTCAGAATTTCGGCTGAAGCTTTCTTT. Its protein is CASSLRISAEAFF.

The table lists this clone with a count of one. This chain joins TRBV5-1 and TRBJ2-5; 11 nucleotides align to TRBD2. Germline CDR1 SGHRS, CDR2 YFSETQ. The CDR3 loop spans 17 amino acids. V dropped 4 bases and J dropped 7; count of bases not matched to a gene: 15. CDR3 amino acids: CASSPRLAGPKEGTQYF. CDR3 bases: TGCGCCAGCAGCCCTCGACTAGCGGGACCCAAAGAGGGGACCCAGTACTTC. The full variable domain, completed using reference TRBV5-1 and TRBJ2-5, is KAGVTQTPRYLIKTRGQQVTLSCSPISGHRSVSWYQQTPGQGLQFLFEYFSETQRNKGNFPGRFSGRQFSNSRSEMNVSTLELGDSALYLCASSPRLAGPKEGTQYFGPGTRLLVL.

The chain links TRBV2 to TRBJ1-4; 10 bases line up with TRBD1. The CDR3 runs 15 residues. Germline CDR1 SNHLY, CDR2 FYNNEI. V shed 2 bases, J shed 7 bases, and the junction held 4 bases outside the gene matches. For the CDR3, the DNA is TGTGCCAGCAGTGAACACGGGACAGGGGCTGAAAAACTGTTTTTT. It translates to CASSEHGTGAEKLFF.

The rearrangement uses TRBV27 and TRBJ2-1; D gene ambiguous. The CDR3 contains 11 residues. Trimming cost V 7 bases and J 7 bases, with 8 bases left between them. The germline V gene encodes CDR1 MNHEY and CDR2 SMNVEV (reference sequence). In DNA, the CDR3 is TGTGCCAGCACATTGGGTAATGAGCAGTTCTTC. It translates to CASTLGNEQFF.

The CDR3 here is CASSLNRDGANTGELFF. CDR3 nucleotide sequence: TGTGCCAGCAGCTTAAATAGGGACGGCGCGAACACCGGGGAGCTGTTTTTT. This chain connects TRBV11-1 to TRBJ2-2; either TRBD1 or TRBD2 may fit D (5 bases each). CDR1 and CDR2 (germline): SGHAT, FQDESV (reference sequence). The CDR3 runs 17 residues. The V and J ends lost 2 bases and 0 bases respectively, with 13 bases between them.

CDR3 amino acids: CASSPEGGVGTDTQYF. CDR3 DNA: TGTGCCAGCAGCCCCGAAGGGGGCGTAGGCACAGATACGCAGTATTTT. The chain employs TRBV9 and TRBJ2-3; 7 positions match TRBD1. V lost 4 bases, J lost 1 base, and 9 bases stayed unmatched. The CDR3 covers 16 residues. The germline gives CDR1 SGDLS, CDR2 YYNGEE.

The chain carries TRBV25-1 and TRBJ2-1; D remains unclear. From germline, CDR1 is MGHDK and CDR2 SYGVNS. This CDR3 is 17 amino acids long. V dropped 0 bases and J dropped 0 bases, with 12 bases sitting between them. The CDR3: CASSEYPRYSSYNEQFF. DNA of the CDR3: TGTGCCAGCAGTGAATATCCCAGGTACAGCTCCTACAATGAGCAGTTCTTC.

To note about this clone: Relative to the germline gene, one junction end is altered; a read error may explain this. The chain combines TRBV7-7 with TRBJ2-2, with TRBD2 matching over 7 bases. This CDR3 is 17 amino acids long. The germline V gene has CDR1 SSHAT and CDR2 FNYEAQ (reference sequence). This chain's CDR3 is CASSPRMGGSGTGELFF. The CDR3 nucleotides read TGTGCTAGCAGCCCCAGGATGGGCGGGAGTGGGACCGGGGAGCTGTTTTTT.

The CDR3 reads CASTSYQGGAEAFF. CDR3 coding DNA: TGTGCCAGCACCTCCTATCAGGGGGGGGCTGAAGCTTTCTTT. The chain employs TRBV6-1 and TRBJ1-1; 7 bases are shared with TRBD1. The V segment lost 7 bases and the J segment 6 bases; nucleotides outside the gene matches: 11. Germline V lookup: CDR1 MNHNS, CDR2 SASEGT. The CDR3 runs 14 residues.

This sequence joins TRBV27 and TRBJ1-3; the match to TRBD2 covers 9 bases. The J call may be mistaken, given a closer DNA end match to TRBJ2-2. The germline V gene has CDR1 MNHEY and CDR2 SMNVEV (reference sequence). The CDR3 totals 14 residues. The CDR3 reads CASSSGRLTGELFF. The CDR3 bases are TGTGCCAGCAGTAGCGGGAGGCTCACCGGGGAGCTGTTTTTT.

The V and J genes are TRBV7-2 and TRBJ2-3; 7 nucleotides align to TRBD2. The CDR3 has 15 amino acids. J gave up 1 base and V 1 base, and 2 bases lay outside the gene matches. CDR1 and CDR2 from the germline V gene are SGHTA and FQGNSA. CDR3 DNA: TGTGCCAGCAGCTTAGGGGCGGGAGGCACAGATACGCAGTATTTT. Encoded protein: CASSLGAGGTDTQYF.

The chain combines TRBV19 with TRBJ1-5; D ambiguous. V was cut by 3 bases and J by 7 bases, with 10 bases left in between. The CDR3 loop spans 13 amino acids. Germline V gene data show CDR1 as LNHDA and CDR2 as SQIVND (reference sequence). The CDR3 sequence is CASSIRGYQPQHF. CDR3 in DNA: TGTGCCAGTAGTATTCGGGGATACCAGCCCCAGCATTTT.

The chain is built from TRBV19 and TRBJ1-4; 7 nucleotides line up with TRBD1. The CDR3 is 14 amino acids. Germline V gene data show CDR1 as LNHDA and CDR2 as SQIVND (reference sequence). J was trimmed by 9 bases and V by 5 bases; bases with no gene match: 9. The CDR3 loop reads CASSWTGGGQKLFF. CDR3 DNA: TGTGCCAGTAGTTGGACAGGTGGGGGCCAAAAACTGTTTTTT. The full variable domain, rest sourced from reference TRBV19 and TRBJ1-4, is DGGITQSPKYLFRKEGQNVTLSCEQNLNHDAMYWYRQDPGQGLRLIYYSQIVNDFQKGDIAEGYSVSREKKESFPLTVTSAQKNPTAFYLCASSWTGGGQKLFFGSGTQLSVL.

This clone was recorded once. The rearrangement links TRBV2 to TRBJ2-5, with a weak D call TRBD1 (5 bases). The CDR3 extends over 13 amino acids. The germline V and J ends were trimmed by 5 bases and 3 bases, with 10 bases remaining between them. In germline, CDR1 is SNHLY, CDR2 FYNNEI. The CDR3 protein is CASSLSREETQYF. The CDR3 DNA is TGTGCCAGCAGTCTGTCCAGGGAAGAGACCCAGTACTTC.

This clone was counted once. The V call is TRBV5-7, the J call TRBJ1-5; no clear D. TRBV5-7 carries the ORF label, with uncertain function. The CDR3 consists of 14 residues. Trimming stripped 1 base from V and 2 bases from J, with 7 bases between. CDR3 loop: CASSLCQGNQPQHF. CDR3 DNA sequence: TGTGCCAGCAGCTTGTGTCAGGGCAATCAGCCCCAGCATTTT.

The V gene is TRBV30, the J gene TRBJ1-2; the D is unclear. V gave up 0 bases and J gave up 6 bases, with 11 bases separating them. Looked up from germline, CDR1 is GTSNPN and CDR2 is SVGIG (reference sequence). The CDR3 consists of 13 residues. The CDR3 reads CAWSVPGLHGYTF. The CDR3 nucleotides are TGTGCCTGGAGTGTACCCGGACTCCATGGCTACACCTTC.

The chain combines TRBV4-3 with TRBJ2-7; 7 bases match TRBD2. The germline V gene encodes CDR1 LGHNA and CDR2 YSLEER. V was pared by 4 bases and J by 6 bases, with 15 bases of the junction left unmatched. The CDR3 contains 16 residues. This CDR3 is CASSPQWAGEPLEQYF. CDR3 nucleotide sequence: TGCGCCAGCAGCCCCCAGTGGGCGGGAGAACCCCTCGAGCAGTACTTC.

This sequence joins TRBV5-1 and TRBJ2-7, with D possibly being TRBD1 or TRBD2 (6 bases each). V lost 0 bases, J lost 0 bases, and 10 bases lay in between. CDR3 size: 15 residues. In germline, CDR1 is SGHRS, CDR2 YFSETQ. The CDR3 here is CASSLEGDFSYEQYF. The CDR3 DNA sequence: TGCGCCAGCAGCTTGGAGGGGGACTTCTCCTACGAGCAGTACTTC.

The rearrangement joins TRBV9 to TRBJ1-5; D gene uncertain. V was pared by 0 bases and J by 3 bases, with 7 bases between. The germline CDR1 and CDR2 sequences are SGDLS and YYNGEE. The CDR3 covers 14 residues. In DNA, the CDR3 is TGTGCCAGCAGCGTAGGGGGATACAATCAGCCCCAGCATTTT. It encodes CASSVGGYNQPQHF.